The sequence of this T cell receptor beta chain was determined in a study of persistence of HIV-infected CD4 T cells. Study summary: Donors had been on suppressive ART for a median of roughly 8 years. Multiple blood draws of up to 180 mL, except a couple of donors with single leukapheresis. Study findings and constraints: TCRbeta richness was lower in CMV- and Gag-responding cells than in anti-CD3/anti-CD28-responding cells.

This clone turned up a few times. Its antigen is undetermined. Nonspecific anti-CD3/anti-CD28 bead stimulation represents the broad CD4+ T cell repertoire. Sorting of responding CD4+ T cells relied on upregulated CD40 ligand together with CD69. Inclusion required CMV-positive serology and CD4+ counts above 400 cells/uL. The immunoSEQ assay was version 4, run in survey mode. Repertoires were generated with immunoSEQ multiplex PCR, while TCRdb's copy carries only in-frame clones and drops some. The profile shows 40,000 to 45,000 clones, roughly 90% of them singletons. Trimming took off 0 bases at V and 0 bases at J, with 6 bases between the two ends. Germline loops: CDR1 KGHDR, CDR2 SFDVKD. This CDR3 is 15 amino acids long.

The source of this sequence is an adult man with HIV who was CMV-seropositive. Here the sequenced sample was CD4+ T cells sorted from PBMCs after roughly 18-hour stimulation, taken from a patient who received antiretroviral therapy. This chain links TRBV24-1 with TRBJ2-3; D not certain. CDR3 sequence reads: CATSDLKQSTDTQYF. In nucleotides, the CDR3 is TGTGCCACCAGTGATTTGAAGCAGAGCACAGATACGCAGTATTTT.